One and the same sample provided the 14 T cell receptor beta chains below, sequenced in a study of control samples from healthy donors and cancer patients. The repertoire was sequenced with immunoSEQ multiplex PCR; TCRdb's copy has only in-frame clones and lacks some. The table has around 78,000 clones, around 94% seen once. Material for sequencing was blood. These receptors were taken from a woman between 18 and 30 years old in good health.

This clone has only one observation. V and J are TRBV6-5 and TRBJ1-1, with a weak D call TRBD1 (6 bases). Germline lookup yields CDR1 MNHEY and CDR2 SVGAGI. Deletions cut 5 bases from V and 1 base from J, with 11 bases between. CDR3 size: 14 residues. The CDR3 nucleotides are TGTGCCAGCAGTCAACAGGGTACGAACACTGAAGCTTTCTTT. Translation gives CASSQQGTNTEAFF.

This chain's CDR3 is CASSLPGYEQYF. The CDR3 nucleotides are TGTGCCAGCAGTTTACCAGGCTACGAGCAGTACTTC. The chain employs TRBV28 and TRBJ2-7; D not resolved. The germline V and J ends were trimmed by 2 bases and 3 bases, with 5 bases remaining between them. This CDR3 region has 12 residues. Germline V gene data show CDR1 as MDHEN and CDR2 as SYDVKM.

The chain couples TRBV28 to TRBJ2-7, with D perhaps assigned TRBD1 or TRBD2 (5 bases each). The CDR3 length is 16 residues. Germline-derived CDR1 and CDR2 are MDHEN and SYDVKM. Trimming pared 6 bases from V and 0 bases from J, leaving 18 bases between. The CDR3 DNA reads TGTGCCAGCAGCTTCGGGGCAACCTCCCTCTCCTACGAGCAGTACTTC. This gives the protein CASSFGATSLSYEQYF.

V usage is TRBV6-5 and J usage is TRBJ2-7, with 11 nucleotides matching TRBD2. The CDR3 totals 15 residues. The V gene end was trimmed by 4 bases and the J gene end by 3 bases; junction bases not matched to a gene: 5. Germline-derived CDR1 and CDR2 are MNHEY and SVGAGI. For the CDR3, the DNA is TGTGCCAGCAGTTCGACTAGCGGGACCGGCTACGAGCAGTACTTC. Its protein is CASSSTSGTGYEQYF.

The genes are TRBV28 and TRBJ2-7; D possibly corresponds to TRBD1 (6 bases). Germline V lookup: CDR1 MDHEN, CDR2 SYDVKM. The CDR3 has 15 amino acids. Between the trimmed V and J ends, which lost 4 bases and 4 bases, there was a span of 17 bases. CDR3 in amino acids: CASSSLLGAVYEQYF. CDR3 sequence (DNA): TGTGCCAGCAGTTCCCTTTTGGGGGCCGTTTACGAGCAGTACTTC.

This chain uses TRBV4-1 with TRBJ1-1; no clear D. The CDR3 sequence is 12 residues long. Trimming stripped 0 bases from V and 7 bases from J, with 6 bases between. Germline V gene lookup returns CDR1 MGHRA and CDR2 YSYEKL. Here the CDR3 reads CASSQEVGEAFF. CDR3 nucleotide sequence: TGCGCCAGCAGCCAAGAGGTCGGTGAAGCTTTCTTT.

This clone was recorded once. The gene calls are TRBV27 and TRBJ2-7, with D uncertain. Germline V CDR1 and CDR2: MNHEY, SMNVEV (reference sequence). V gave up 3 bases and J gave up 2 bases, with 17 bases separating them. The CDR3 sequence is 16 residues long. The CDR3 reads CASSFLPRRPPYEQYF. Written as DNA, the CDR3 is TGTGCCAGCAGTTTTTTGCCTCGACGGCCACCCTACGAGCAGTACTTC.

This rearrangement joins TRBV7-3 to TRBJ1-5; unclear D gene. V gave up 0 bases and J gave up 3 bases, with 6 bases separating them. The CDR3 contains 14 residues. The germline CDR1 and CDR2 sequences are SGHTA and FQGTGA. Here the CDR3 DNA reads TGTGCCAGCAGCTTAACAGGCCCCAATCAGCCCCAGCATTTT. Protein product: CASSLTGPNQPQHF.

The chain recombines TRBV19 with TRBJ2-7; D gene ambiguous. V was shortened by 0 bases and J by 3 bases, with 6 bases between the two germline ends. This CDR3 is 13 amino acids long. From germline, CDR1 is LNHDA and CDR2 SQIVND (reference sequence). The DNA of the CDR3 is TGTGCCAGTAGTATAGATCCCCACTACGAGCAGTACTTC. This codes for CASSIDPHYEQYF.

V gene TRBV7-6 combines with J gene TRBJ2-7; TRBD2 aligns across 8 bases. This CDR3 comprises 16 residues. CDR1 and CDR2 from the germline V gene are SGHVS and FNYEAQ. With V trimmed by 1 base and J by 3 bases, 8 bases remained unmatched. This CDR3 reads CASSLGHGGVIYEQYF. The CDR3 bases are TGTGCCAGCAGCTTAGGTCACGGGGGGGTTATCTACGAGCAGTACTTC.

This sequence joins TRBV27 and TRBJ2-5, with no clear D. From germline, CDR1 is MNHEY and CDR2 SMNVEV (reference sequence). V lost 6 bases and J lost 2, with 10 bases in between. The CDR3 length is 13 residues. CDR3 nucleotide sequence: TGTGCCAGCAGGAAAAACTTGCAAGAGACCCAGTACTTC. It codes for CASRKNLQETQYF.

V usage is TRBV3-1 (or the pseudogene TRBV3-2) and J usage is TRBJ2-2; TRBD2 might be the D (6 bases). CDR1 and CDR2 from the germline V gene are LGHDT and YNNKEL (reference sequence). The CDR3 extends over 17 amino acids. Between the trimmed V and J ends, which lost 2 bases and 1 base, there was a span of 14 bases. The CDR3 DNA sequence: TGTGCCAGCAGCCAAAGGAATGCGGGGCTGAACACCGGGGAGCTGTTTTTT. Amino acids: CASSQRNAGLNTGELFF.

V and J are TRBV6-5 and TRBJ2-7; TRBD2 matches at 11 bases. The CDR3 extends over 15 amino acids. V shed 6 bases, J shed 8 bases, and the junction held 12 bases outside the gene matches. CDR1 is MNHEY and CDR2 is SVGAGI in the germline V gene. CDR3 sequence reads: CASSQTSGTILQQYF. The DNA for the CDR3 is TGTGCCAGCAGCCAGACTAGCGGGACGATTCTACAGCAGTACTTC.

The chain uses TRBV25-1 and TRBJ2-5, with 7 bases fitting TRBD1. The CDR3 has 13 amino acids. V lost 3 bases and J lost 2; bases outside the gene matches: 0. CDR1 and CDR2 (germline): MGHDK, SYGVNS. CDR3 residues: CASSETGQETQYF. The CDR3 coding sequence is TGTGCCAGCAGTGAGACAGGGCAAGAGACCCAGTACTTC.